This paragraph reports one TCR beta chain. This sample stems from a study of blood T cell repertoires in COVID-19. There are 13 residues in the CDR3. Trimming shortened V by 5 bases and J by 9 bases, and 16 bases separated the two germline ends. From germline, CDR1 is SGHTA and CDR2 FQGTGA. The data were produced by immunoSEQ multiplex PCR, yet TCRdb's version contains in-frame clones alone and is incomplete. The sample carries approximately 380,000 clones, 91% recorded once. The V gene is TRBV7-3, the J gene TRBJ2-5, with a possible D match to TRBD2 (6 bases). The receptor was isolated from a woman aged 40 to 50 who had been exposed to COVID-19. The sequencing input was PBMCs or T cells enriched from blood (not recorded which). The CDR3 DNA follows: TGTGCCAGCAGCCCGGGCGGGACGATGGCCCAGTACTTC. This sequence encodes CASSPGGTMAQYF.